What follows are 27 T cell receptor beta chains derived from one specimen sequenced in a study of T cells in Graves' hyperthyroidism and ophthalmopathy. Using RNA transcripts as the source, TCR beta CDR3 regions were amplified. HTBI primers were the set used in a first-round RT-PCR of the TCR CDR3. TCRdb processed the multiplex PCR reads anew with MiXCR; each CDR3 protein has one entry. The table shows 300,000 or so distinct CDR3 sequences, with roughly 21% occurring only once. Material for sequencing was blood. The receptor set was obtained from a woman aged 50 to 60 with Graves' hyperthyroidism.

CDR3 sequence: CASSLQGDTQYF. The CDR3 coding sequence is TGTGCCAGCAGCTTGCAGGGGGATACGCAGTATTTT. The genes are TRBV7-9 and TRBJ2-3; TRBD1 is a possible D gene (6 bases). V lost 3 bases and J 6 bases, leaving 7 bases between the germline ends. Germline lookup yields CDR1 SEHNR and CDR2 FQNEAQ (reference sequence). This CDR3 comprises 12 residues.

This clonotype was counted at least ten times. The chain couples TRBV27 to TRBJ2-5; TRBD1 matches 7 bases. Germline V CDR1 and CDR2: MNHEY, SMNVEV (reference sequence). The J segment lost 5 bases and the V segment lost 6 bases, leaving 3 bases of the junction unmatched. This CDR3 comprises 12 residues. CDR3 residues: CASRNRGETQYF. The CDR3 nucleotides read TGTGCCAGCAGAAACAGGGGCGAGACCCAGTACTTC.

This clonotype came up many times. The rearrangement links TRBV18 to TRBJ2-7; 12 bases are shared with TRBD1. The J segment lost 6 bases and the V segment lost 2 bases, leaving 2 bases of the junction unmatched. The CDR3 spans 14 residues. The germline CDR1 and CDR2 sequences are KGHSH and LQKENI. CDR3 DNA sequence: TGTGCCAGCTCACCAGGGACAGGGGGCTCCGAGCAGTACTTC. Encoded protein: CASSPGTGGSEQYF.

This clonotype was seen more than once but under ten times. The V gene is TRBV9, the J gene TRBJ2-1; 11 bases match TRBD2. The CDR3 spans 15 residues. Losses at the gene ends were 8 bases for V and 6 bases for J; bases not matched to a gene: 10. In germline, CDR1 is SGDLS, CDR2 YYNGEE. The CDR3 sequence is CASYPGLAGRNEQFF. The CDR3 bases are TGTGCCAGTTACCCTGGACTAGCGGGTCGCAATGAGCAGTTCTTC.

This clonotype has just a few counts. This chain joins TRBV20-1 and TRBJ2-1; possibly TRBD1 for D (6 bases). V was shortened by 5 bases and J by 5 bases, with 13 bases between the two germline ends. In germline, CDR1 is DFQATT, CDR2 SNEGSKA (reference sequence). This CDR3 region has 13 residues. The CDR3 spells CSASRGFDNEQFF. CDR3 bases: TGCAGTGCTTCAAGGGGGTTCGACAATGAGCAGTTCTTC.

The chain uses TRBV20-1 and TRBJ1-1; no definite D call. V was trimmed by 5 bases and J by 11 bases, leaving 18 bases between them. The germline V gene encodes CDR1 DFQATT and CDR2 SNEGSKA (reference sequence). There are 12 residues in the CDR3. CDR3 DNA sequence: TGCAGTGCTCAGCGGCCGGCAGAAGGGGCTTTCTTT. It encodes CSAQRPAEGAFF.

The CDR3 loop is CASSLRQGWNQPQHF. CDR3 nucleotides: TGTGCCAGCAGTTTACGACAGGGTTGGAATCAGCCCCAGCATTTT. The chain recombines TRBV28 with TRBJ1-5; TRBD1 matches 7 bases. CDR3 length: 15 amino acids. V gave up 2 bases and J gave up 4 bases; unmatched junction bases: 5. CDR1 MDHEN and CDR2 SYDVKM come from the germline V gene.

This clonotype occurred many times. The V call is TRBV11-2, the J call TRBJ2-5; D is perhaps TRBD2 (6 bases). The CDR3 has 13 amino acids. Between the trimmed V and J ends, which lost 6 bases and 0 bases, there was a span of 8 bases. CDR1 SGHAT and CDR2 FQNNGV come from the germline V gene. In DNA, the CDR3 is TGTGCCAGCAGGGGGGGTTACCAAGAGACCCAGTACTTC. Amino acid sequence: CASRGGYQETQYF.

The sample holds one count of this clonotype. This chain's CDR3 is CASSRGQGGTEAFF. For the CDR3, the DNA is TGTGCCAGCAGCCGGGGACAGGGGGGCACTGAAGCTTTCTTT. This rearrangement joins TRBV2 to TRBJ1-1, with 11 nucleotides matching TRBD1. The trim removed 6 bases at V and 4 bases at J, leaving 4 bases unmatched. CDR3 size: 14 residues. Per the germline V gene, CDR1 is SNHLY and CDR2 is FYNNEI.

The V and J genes are TRBV6-2 or TRBV6-3 and TRBJ1-3; D not resolved. Trimming left V 2 bases short and J 2 bases short, with 7 bases between. CDR1 and CDR2 (germline): MNHEY, SVGEGT. This CDR3 contains 14 residues. In nucleotides, the CDR3 is TGTGCCAGCAGTTACGCAAACCCTGGAAACACCATATATTTT. This codes for CASSYANPGNTIYF.

In its sample, this clonotype was seen a few times. The genes are TRBV5-1 and TRBJ2-3; D may be TRBD1 (6 bases). This CDR3 is 15 amino acids long. Trimming cost V 4 bases and J 1 base, with 13 bases left between them. From germline, CDR1 is SGHRS and CDR2 YFSETQ. CDR3 loop: CASSKGHPGTDTQYF. Written as DNA, the CDR3 is TGCGCCAGCAGCAAGGGACATCCGGGCACAGATACGCAGTATTTT.

This clonotype was seen at least ten times. The CDR3: CASSLVDSRGTEAFF. CDR3 in DNA: TGCGCCAGCAGCCTCGTCGACAGCCGGGGGACTGAAGCTTTCTTT. V usage is TRBV4-1 and J usage is TRBJ1-1, with D perhaps TRBD1 (5 bases). V was pared by 4 bases and J by 5 bases, with 17 bases between. Germline lookup yields CDR1 MGHRA and CDR2 YSYEKL. There are 15 residues in the CDR3.

This clonotype was recorded a few times. The chain employs TRBV20-1 and TRBJ1-2; D perhaps matches TRBD1 (5 bases). CDR1 is DFQATT and CDR2 is SNEGSKA in the germline V gene (reference sequence). This CDR3 region has 13 residues. V lost 2 bases and J 2 bases, leaving 9 bases between the germline ends. The CDR3 region has the DNA TGCAGTGCTAGACGGGACGTGAACTATGGCTACACCTTC. Its translation: CSARRDVNYGYTF.

This clonotype has at least ten counts. The CDR3 region is CASSLMADTEAFF. DNA of the CDR3: TGCGCCAGCAGCTTGATGGCAGACACTGAAGCTTTCTTT. The chain couples TRBV5-1 to TRBJ1-1, with D uncertain. Germline lookup yields CDR1 SGHRS and CDR2 YFSETQ. The CDR3 runs 13 residues. The V end lost 1 base, the J end lost 3 bases, and 7 bases lay between the germline ends.

This clonotype was counted many times. V gene TRBV28 combines with J gene TRBJ2-5; possible D gene TRBD1, 5 bases. CDR3 length: 12 residues. V was trimmed by 6 bases and J by 8 bases, leaving 13 bases between them. Germline V lookup: CDR1 MDHEN, CDR2 SYDVKM. For the CDR3, the DNA is TGTGCCAGCAGACTTACAGGTGAAACCCAGTACTTC. Protein product: CASRLTGETQYF.

This clonotype showed up just a few times. The V and J genes are TRBV5-1 and TRBJ2-3; 7 bases match TRBD1. Unmatched junction bases numbered 5, after V lost 0 bases and J lost 4 bases. The CDR3 loop spans 15 amino acids. Looked up from germline, CDR1 is SGHRS and CDR2 is YFSETQ. The CDR3 DNA follows: TGCGCCAGCAGCTTGGCACAGGGGCGCCCAGATACGCAGTATTTT. Its protein is CASSLAQGRPDTQYF.

The genes are TRBV2 and TRBJ1-5; D might be TRBD1 (6 bases). Germline CDR1 is SNHLY and CDR2 is FYNNEI. The germline V and J ends were trimmed by 4 bases and 7 bases, with 14 bases remaining between them. This CDR3 contains 14 residues. CDR3 in amino acids: CASSVFQGWQPQHF. CDR3 nucleotides: TGTGCCAGCAGTGTTTTCCAGGGGTGGCAGCCCCAGCATTTT.

This chain uses TRBV2 with TRBJ2-7; no firm D call. The length of the CDR3 is 15 residues. The V and J ends lost 6 bases and 0 bases respectively, with 15 bases between them. CDR1 is SNHLY and CDR2 is FYNNEI in the germline V gene. The CDR3 region has the DNA TGTGCCAGCAGCCGGTCGTCTCCTACCTCCTACGAGCAGTACTTC. It yields the protein CASSRSSPTSYEQYF.

Ten or more counts support this clonotype. This rearrangement joins TRBV11-3 to TRBJ2-1; 13 bases fit TRBD2. The CDR3 consists of 15 residues. The ends lost 5 bases at V and 7 bases at J; junction bases unmatched: 5. Germline CDR1 and CDR2: SGHNT and YENEEA. CDR3 in DNA: TGTGCCAGCAGCCGACTAGCGGGGGGACTTAATGAGCAGTTCTTC. Translation gives CASSRLAGGLNEQFF.

Ten or more counts support this clonotype. The chain couples TRBV20-1 to TRBJ2-1; maybe TRBD1 (6 bases). V dropped 7 bases and J dropped 4 bases, with 11 bases sitting between them. The CDR3 has 12 amino acids. Germline loops: CDR1 DFQATT, CDR2 SNEGSKA (reference sequence). The CDR3 spells CSVHDRYNEQFF. DNA of the CDR3: TGCAGTGTTCACGACAGGTACAATGAGCAGTTCTTC.

This clonotype was observed many times. This chain connects TRBV12-3 or TRBV12-4 to TRBJ2-3; 8 nucleotides align to TRBD1. After removal of 1 base from V and 4 bases from J, the junction contained 1 base not matched to a gene. This CDR3 has 14 residues. The CDR3 region is CASSLEQGADTQYF. CDR3 bases: TGTGCCAGCAGTTTAGAACAGGGGGCAGATACGCAGTATTTT.

This clonotype appeared many times. This chain uses TRBV29-1 with TRBJ1-1, with D perhaps matching TRBD1 (5 bases). V was clipped by 2 bases and J by 5 bases, with 9 bases between them. CDR1 is SQVTM, CDR2 ANQGSEA, per germline. The CDR3 loop spans 12 amino acids. CDR3 region: CSVEKGLTEAFF. In DNA form, the CDR3 reads TGCAGCGTTGAAAAGGGGTTGACTGAAGCTTTCTTT.

The gene calls are TRBV20-1 and TRBJ2-5, with 10 positions matching TRBD2. The CDR3 length is 15 residues. The germline V gene encodes CDR1 DFQATT and CDR2 SNEGSKA (reference sequence). After removal of 2 bases from V and 1 base from J, the junction contained 4 bases not matched to a gene. CDR3 protein: CSARLAGAPQETQYF. DNA for the CDR3: TGCAGTGCTAGACTAGCGGGGGCCCCCCAAGAGACCCAGTACTTC.

In this sample, this clonotype turned up many times. The chain links TRBV10-3 to TRBJ2-7; no clear D gene. The CDR3 sequence is 12 residues long. V lost 3 bases and J 3 bases, leaving 6 bases between the germline ends. From germline, CDR1 is ENHRY and CDR2 SYGVKD. CDR3 region: CAISDGDYEQYF. CDR3 in DNA: TGTGCCATCAGTGATGGTGACTACGAGCAGTACTTC.

V is TRBV5-1 and J is TRBJ1-3; 7 bases align to TRBD1. The germline gives CDR1 SGHRS, CDR2 YFSETQ. The J segment lost 0 bases and the V segment lost 3 bases, leaving 9 bases of the junction unmatched. This CDR3 region has 17 residues. CDR3: CASSSDRALISGNTIYF. DNA for the CDR3: TGCGCCAGCAGCTCTGACAGGGCCCTAATCTCTGGAAACACCATATATTTT.

The chain combines TRBV27 with TRBJ1-5; D might be TRBD1 (5 bases). V gave up 6 bases and J gave up 0 bases, with 18 bases separating them. Germline V gene data show CDR1 as MNHEY and CDR2 as SMNVEV (reference sequence). There are 17 residues in the CDR3. CDR3 DNA: TGTGCCAGCAGCTTAACCACCCGGGGCCCTAGCAATCAGCCCCAGCATTTT. Protein product: CASSLTTRGPSNQPQHF.

This clonotype was seen a few times. This chain joins TRBV7-9 and TRBJ2-7, with D possibly being TRBD1 (6 bases). This CDR3 region has 11 residues. V shed 10 bases and J shed 3 bases, with 10 bases lying between them. Germline-derived CDR1 and CDR2 are SEHNR and FQNEAQ (reference sequence). CDR3 coding DNA: TGTGCCACAGGACAGAACTACGAGCAGTACTTC. Translating it yields CATGQNYEQYF. Full variable domain (rest looked up from reference TRBV7-9 and TRBJ2-7): DTGVSQNPRHKITKRGQNVTFRCDPISEHNRLYWYRQTLGQGPEFLTYFQNEAQLEKSRLLSDRFSAERPKGSFSTLEIQRTEQGDSAMYLCATGQNYEQYFGPGTRLTVT.